The 5 T cell receptor beta chains reported below all come from one sample, sequenced in a study of cytomegalovirus exposure and HLA in healthy donors. The PCR was carried out with 60 Vbeta primers and 13 Jbeta primers. Assay: immunoSEQ multiplex PCR; the TCRdb copy retains only in-frame clones and omits some. The table has some 150,000 clones, around 87% seen once. The specimen sequenced was PBMCs. The receptors here all came from a woman aged 25 to 39 in good health and CMV-seronegative.

This clone was found once. The V gene is TRBV15, the J gene TRBJ2-4; D is unresolved. Trimming shortened V by 0 bases and J by 4 bases, and 13 bases separated the two germline ends. Germline CDR1 reads LNHNV; CDR2 reads YYDKDF (reference sequence). The CDR3 length is 16 residues. The CDR3 reads CATSRDVEWPKNIQYF. The DNA for the CDR3 is TGTGCCACCAGCAGAGATGTGGAGTGGCCTAAAAACATTCAGTACTTC.

This sequence joins TRBV29-1 and TRBJ2-3; 9 positions match TRBD1. The CDR3 loop spans 15 amino acids. Germline V gene lookup returns CDR1 SQVTM and CDR2 ANQGSEA. Germline trimming cut 1 base from V and 5 bases from J; bases unmatched to any gene: 7. CDR3 protein: CSVEASGQGLDTQYF. DNA of the CDR3: TGCAGCGTTGAAGCATCCGGACAGGGGTTAGATACGCAGTATTTT.

A few counts support this clone. The chain uses TRBV5-1 and TRBJ1-4, with 7 positions matching TRBD1. This CDR3 contains 16 residues. CDR1 is SGHRS, CDR2 YFSETQ, per germline. V gave up 4 bases and J gave up 0 bases; unmatched junction bases: 6. CDR3 in DNA: TGCGCCAGCAGCCGAACAGGGGATTCAACTAATGAAAAACTGTTTTTT. Amino acid sequence: CASSRTGDSTNEKLFF.

The genes are TRBV28 and TRBJ1-6, with 7 nucleotides matching TRBD1. This CDR3 is built from 17 residues. CDR1 is MDHEN, CDR2 SYDVKM, per germline. Trimming removed 6 bases from V and 0 bases from J; junction bases left unmatched: 8. The CDR3 nucleotides read TGTGCCAGCAGGGAAGGGACAGTAAGCTCCTATAATTCACCCCTCCACTTT. Translating it yields CASREGTVSSYNSPLHF.

This chain uses TRBV18 with TRBJ1-6; D is unresolved. The CDR3 has 14 residues. Deletions cut 0 bases from V and 3 bases from J, with 3 bases between. The germline V gene has CDR1 KGHSH and CDR2 LQKENI. CDR3 in amino acids: CASSPPHYNSPLHF. CDR3 nucleotides: TGTGCCAGCTCACCACCTCACTATAATTCACCCCTCCACTTT.